The clone carrying this T cell receptor (beta chain) was counted ten times or more. The data stem from a study of metastatic and nonmetastatic thyroid tumors. Study in general: Repertoire data that came from the blood and tumor or nodule tissue of malignant and benign thyroid patients were compared.

Germline V gives CDR1 SGDLS, CDR2 YYNGEE. The CDR3 is 13 amino acids. V lost 6 bases and J 4 bases, leaving 12 bases between the germline ends. Thyroid surgery was preceded by no treatment in any patient. TCRdb ran MiXCR on the PCR reads. The sample holds 45,000 to 65,000 clones, roughly 20% seen once. This receptor was taken from a female donor with papillary thyroid cancer or a benign thyroid nodule (not recorded which). Some clones in this sample may be carry-over from other donors' samples. The V and J genes are TRBV9 and TRBJ2-3; D may correspond to TRBD1 or TRBD2 (6 bases each). Sequenced: blood. In DNA form, the CDR3 reads TGTGCCAGCACGGGGGCCTACCCAGATACGCAGTATTTT. Its translation: CASTGAYPDTQYF.